This T cell receptor (beta chain) came from a study of beta chain features in type 1 diabetes. Overall study findings and caveats: The study found moderately but significantly shorter TCRB CDR3s in all four CD4+ subsets of Type 1 diabetes patients.

Sorted CD4+ subsets: naive, central memory, regulatory, stem cell-like memory (CD45RO/CCR7/CD25/CD127/CD95/CD27 panel). This clone was detected only a few times. Its cognate antigen is unknown. The CDR3 spans 14 residues. The V gene's germline CDR1 is ENHRY and CDR2 SYGVKD. The V and J ends lost 4 bases and 3 bases respectively, with 10 bases between them. Isolated RNA was reverse transcribed in full, so expressed TCRB transcripts were sequenced. Repertoires were generated with immunoSEQ multiplex PCR, while TCRdb's copy carries only in-frame clones and drops some. The sample includes a few hundred thousand clones, 10% to 15% of them seen just once.

This sequence originates from a young woman with type 1 diabetes. The chain employs TRBV10-3 and TRBJ2-1; D gene unclear. The sample comprised naive CD4+ T cells from blood. The CDR3 region has the DNA TGTGCCATCAGTGGGCAAGCGAGCTACAATGAGCAGTTCTTC. Encoded protein: CAISGQASYNEQFF.